Listed below are T cell receptor beta chains from one sample, sequenced in a study of blood T cell repertoires in COVID-19. Sequenced by immunoSEQ multiplex PCR; TCRdb stores in-frame clones only, minus some. The table includes around 130,000 clones, around 89% detected once. The sample taken for sequencing was peripheral blood. Receptors originate from a man in his 70s with active COVID-19. Each CDR3 is given without its conserved first and last residue. Fields, in order: V gene, J gene, D gene, CDR3 protein. A D gene is named only where the DNA matches it firmly.

>TRBV2|TRBJ1-1|TRBD1
ASSDPGQGRTEAF
>TRBV5-4|TRBJ1-2|.
ASSLDRNNYGYT
>TRBV6-2/TRBV6-3|TRBJ1-3|TRBD1
ASSASGTGSGNTIY
>TRBV5-1|TRBJ1-1|.
ASRPGVNTEAF
>TRBV28|TRBJ2-7|TRBD2
ASKLAGGSYEQY
>TRBV7-2|TRBJ2-7|.
ASSLARAAYEQY
>TRBV11-2|TRBJ2-2|TRBD2
ASSLGAHTGGGGELF
>TRBV24-1|TRBJ2-1|TRBD2
ATGGTNYNEQF
>TRBV19|TRBJ1-5|.
ASSWQGDQPQH
>TRBV3-1/TRBV3-2|TRBJ2-3|TRBD2
ASSQLAGGNRTDTQY
>TRBV24-1|TRBJ2-5|.
ATSDTDTPRETQY
>TRBV5-1|TRBJ2-7|.
ASSLEPGLDSYEQY
>TRBV28|TRBJ1-1|TRBD1
ASIFSAPGQGEAF
>TRBV9|TRBJ1-2|TRBD1
ASSVATGPNYGYT
>TRBV6-4|TRBJ2-1|.
ASSPPCVAESVYNEQF
>TRBV19|TRBJ2-2|.
ASTQTTPGTGELF
>TRBV6-6|TRBJ2-3|.
ASSYNEGGVLV
>TRBV9|TRBJ1-2|.
ASSGPSQGYT
>TRBV2|TRBJ1-4|TRBD1
ASSEADRVVEKLF
>TRBV28|TRBJ2-7|.
ASSLGRSGYGYEQY
>TRBV20-1|TRBJ1-2|.
SARLAYGYT
>TRBV29-1|TRBJ2-3|.
SVLTGTDTQY
>TRBV30|TRBJ2-6|.
AWSGRGSGANVLT
>TRBV5-6|TRBJ2-7|.
ASSLGWANRGEQY
>TRBV28|TRBJ1-1|.
ASSRTWGGTEAF
>TRBV19|TRBJ2-1|.
ASRAGNEQF
>TRBV5-8|TRBJ2-7|TRBD2
ASSHNSGSSYEQY
>TRBV6-5|TRBJ2-7|TRBD2
ASMGAGGPSEQY
>TRBV6-2/TRBV6-3|TRBJ2-5|TRBD1
ASSPLRDRGRETQY
>TRBV28|TRBJ2-2|TRBD2
ASSSGGLAGALVNTGELF
>TRBV5-1|TRBJ1-4|.
ASSLGPGKVNEKLF
>TRBV2|TRBJ1-1|TRBD1
ASSVGTANTEAF